These 12 T cell receptor beta chains originate from one sample sequenced in a study of blood T cells in healthy people across ages. A second PCR, run for 7 to 11 cycles, used a sample-barcoded 5' primer plus a J-beta primer mix. TCRdb ran MiXCR on the 5' RACE reads and lists one entry per CDR3 protein. The top ten hold about 12% of the sample, which has about 1.1 million distinct CDR3 sequences, about two fifths seen once. The specimen sequenced was blood. The receptors come from a man aged 18-30 years in good health.

This rearrangement joins TRBV9 to TRBJ2-1, with no clear D. CDR1 and CDR2 from the germline V gene are SGDLS and YYNGEE. The V end lost 0 bases, the J end lost 9 bases, and 13 bases lay between the germline ends. The CDR3 has 14 residues. The CDR3 loop is CASSVARSGSEQFF. CDR3 coding DNA: TGTGCCAGCAGCGTAGCCAGGTCTGGTAGTGAGCAGTTCTTC.

This clonotype was counted between two and nine times. The chain employs TRBV27 and TRBJ2-3; TRBD2 agrees at 9 bases. CDR3 length: 16 amino acids. With 7 bases clipped from V and 5 bases from J, the junction kept 13 bases outside the gene matches. The germline gives CDR1 MNHEY, CDR2 SMNVEV (reference sequence). As DNA, the CDR3 is TGTGCCAGCACCGCCGCCGTGGGACTAGCAAGAGATACGCAGTATTTT. It encodes CASTAAVGLARDTQYF.

This clonotype was counted between two and nine times. The CDR3, as DNA: TGTGCCAGCAACTCCGGAGCGGGGGTGGATGAGCAGTTCTTC. Translated: CASNSGAGVDEQFF. The chain carries TRBV5-5 and TRBJ2-1; the match to TRBD2 covers 8 bases. This CDR3 is built from 14 residues. The trim removed 6 bases at V and 8 bases at J, leaving 10 bases unmatched. Germline V gene lookup returns CDR1 SGHKS and CDR2 YYEKEE (reference sequence).

About this clonotype itself: The junction differs from germline at one of its ends, possibly a read error. V and J are TRBV19 and TRBJ1-1; D perhaps matches TRBD1 (6 bases). This CDR3 region has 13 residues. Germline V gene data show CDR1 as LNHDA and CDR2 as SQIVND (reference sequence). The CDR3, as DNA: TGTGCTAGTAGGCCGGACAGTACCACTGAAGCTTTCTTT. Residues: CASRPDSTTEAFF.

In its sample, this clonotype was seen a few times. This chain links TRBV5-1 with TRBJ1-1; perhaps TRBD1 as D (5 bases). Deletions cut 2 bases from V and 6 bases from J, with 11 bases between. Germline CDR1 SGHRS, CDR2 YFSETQ. The CDR3 contains 13 residues. The CDR3 is CASSFGGVAEAFF. CDR3 bases: TGCGCCAGCAGCTTTGGGGGGGTAGCTGAAGCTTTCTTT.

This clonotype occurred a few times. The chain carries TRBV4-3 and TRBJ2-3; 9 bases agree with TRBD2. The ends lost 0 bases at V and 1 base at J; junction bases unmatched: 5. Germline V gene lookup returns CDR1 LGHNA and CDR2 YSLEER. The CDR3 covers 17 residues. This CDR3 is CASSQDRASGGTDTQYF. The CDR3 coding sequence is TGCGCCAGCAGCCAAGATCGGGCTAGCGGGGGCACAGATACGCAGTATTTT.

The chain has TRBV27 and TRBJ2-5; 9 bases align to TRBD1. TRBJ2-7 matches the DNA end more closely, so the J call is doubtful. The germline V gene encodes CDR1 MNHEY and CDR2 SMNVEV (reference sequence). The CDR3 runs 14 residues. The CDR3 DNA follows: TGTGCCAGCAGTACCGGGACAGGGATGCACGAGCAGTACTTC. As protein: CASSTGTGMHEQYF.

The V gene is TRBV9, the J gene TRBJ1-2; tentative D call: TRBD1 (5 bases). CDR1 SGDLS and CDR2 YYNGEE come from the germline V gene. Trimming shortened V by 2 bases and J by 8 bases, and 16 bases separated the two germline ends. This CDR3 is built from 14 residues. The chain's CDR3 is CASSVRGPGGGYTF. In DNA, the CDR3 is TGTGCCAGCAGCGTTCGGGGACCAGGAGGAGGCTACACCTTC.

The gene calls are TRBV10-3 and TRBJ2-5; the match to TRBD1 covers 10 bases. This CDR3 is built from 15 residues. From germline, CDR1 is ENHRY and CDR2 SYGVKD. The V gene end was trimmed by 2 bases and the J gene end by 11 bases; junction bases not matched to a gene: 11. This CDR3 reads CAISEIGTGDNEQYF. CDR3 nucleotides: TGTGCCATCAGTGAGATTGGGACAGGGGACAATGAGCAGTACTTC.

This clonotype was counted only a few times. The chain recombines TRBV6-5 with TRBJ2-2; weak D call: TRBD2 (5 bases). Germline V gives CDR1 MNHEY, CDR2 SVGAGI. The V and J ends lost 4 bases and 5 bases respectively, with 14 bases between them. CDR3 size: 15 residues. The CDR3 sequence: CASSFSSRGTGELFF. For the CDR3, the DNA is TGTGCCAGCAGTTTCTCTTCTCGCGGGACCGGGGAGCTGTTTTTT.

The V gene is TRBV20-1, the J gene TRBJ2-5; 10 bases match TRBD2. Germline V gene lookup returns CDR1 DFQATT and CDR2 SNEGSKA (reference sequence). The V and J ends lost 5 bases and 0 bases, in that order; junction bases with no gene match: 12. The CDR3 contains 17 residues. CDR3: CSAEGVAGGLYQETQYF. DNA for the CDR3: TGCAGTGCTGAGGGGGTAGCGGGGGGCTTGTACCAAGAGACCCAGTACTTC.

This clonotype has a handful of counts. DNA for the CDR3: TGTGCCAGCAGTAGTGAAAGGAGCACAGATACGCAGTATTTT. Translation gives CASSSERSTDTQYF. V and J are TRBV27 and TRBJ2-3, with D unclear. With 5 bases removed from V and 0 bases from J, the gap between germline ends came to 9 bases. This CDR3 is built from 14 residues. Per germline, CDR1 MNHEY and CDR2 SMNVEV (reference sequence).